Listed below are T cell receptor beta chains from one sample, sequenced in a study of identical twins. TCRdb used MiXCR to reprocess the 5' RACE reads, holding one entry per CDR3 protein. The sample includes a few hundred thousand distinct CDR3 sequences, 9% to 10% seen only once; the top ten take roughly 8.7%. Sequencing was performed on naive T cells sorted from blood. The receptors here all came from a woman in her forties or fifties in good health. Both conserved end residues are part of each CDR3. A D gene is named only where the DNA matches it firmly. Only part of the rows carry a size: once, few, many, or a class if the clone is expanded.

clone_size	v_call	d_call	j_call	cdr3_aa	cdr3_nt
NA	TRBV9	NA	TRBJ2-1	CASNNPTHNEQFF	TGTGCCAGCAACAACCCGACCCACAATGAGCAGTTCTTC
NA	TRBV7-9	TRBD1	TRBJ1-2	CASTFTGDGYTF	TGTGCCAGCACCTTCACAGGGGATGGCTACACCTTC
few	TRBV7-2	NA	TRBJ2-4	CASSLVSSGRSNIQYF	TGTGCCAGCAGCTTAGTTTCGTCGGGACGCAGTAACATTCAGTACTTC
NA	TRBV7-9	TRBD1	TRBJ1-1	CASSSSGQGIYTEAFF	TGTGCCAGCAGCTCCTCAGGACAGGGAATCTACACTGAAGCTTTCTTT
NA	TRBV20-1	NA	TRBJ2-3	CSATQGGPSTDTQYF	TGCAGTGCTACACAGGGTGGACCTAGCACAGATACGCAGTATTTT
NA	TRBV20-1	TRBD2	TRBJ2-1	CSASYYKGAGVYNEQFF	TGCAGTGCTAGCTACTATAAAGGAGCGGGAGTATACAATGAGCAGTTCTTC
NA	TRBV7-2	TRBD2	TRBJ2-1	CASIRAGRYNEQFF	TGTGCCAGCATCCGAGCGGGACGCTACAATGAGCAGTTCTTC
few	TRBV7-9	NA	TRBJ2-7	CASSSQGYEQYF	TGTGCCAGCAGTTCTCAGGGGTACGAGCAGTACTTC
few	TRBV5-1	NA	TRBJ2-2	CASSFRDTNTGELFF	TGCGCCAGCAGCTTCCGGGACACCAACACCGGGGAGCTGTTTTTT
many	TRBV12-3/TRBV12-4	TRBD1	TRBJ1-5	CASSSTGEAQPQHF	TGTGCCAGCAGTTCGACAGGGGAGGCTCAGCCCCAGCATTTT
NA	TRBV12-3/TRBV12-4	TRBD2	TRBJ2-5	CASSPGRGGETQYF	TGTGCCAGCAGCCCCGGACGGGGAGGGGAGACCCAGTACTTC
NA	TRBV7-9	NA	TRBJ2-1	CASSLLGSPYNEQFF	TGTGCCAGCAGCTTATTAGGTTCCCCCTACAATGAGCAGTTCTTC
NA	TRBV18	TRBD2	TRBJ2-1	CASSPGLAGGYPYNEQFF	TGTGCCAGCTCACCAGGACTAGCGGGAGGCTATCCCTACAATGAGCAGTTCTTC
few	TRBV20-1	NA	TRBJ1-1	CSASIQENTEAFF	TGCAGTGCTAGTATCCAGGAGAACACTGAAGCTTTCTTT
many	TRBV4-1	TRBD2	TRBJ2-1	CASSPTGRPYNEQFF	TGCGCCAGCAGCCCCACCGGGAGGCCCTACAATGAGCAGTTCTTC
many	TRBV7-9	NA	TRBJ2-5	CASLGRETQYF	TGTGCCAGCTTGGGTCGGGAGACCCAGTACTTC
many	TRBV12-3/TRBV12-4	NA	TRBJ2-4	CASTFSGVRDKNIQYF	TGTGCCAGCACGTTCTCAGGGGTGAGGGACAAAAACATTCAGTACTTC
many	TRBV4-1	NA	TRBJ2-3	CASSQDTTADTQYF	TGCGCCAGCAGCCAAGATACTACGGCAGATACGCAGTATTTT
NA	TRBV7-9	TRBD2	TRBJ2-1	CASSLYRGTSGRAYNEQFF	TGTGCCAGCAGCTTATATCGGGGGACTAGCGGGAGGGCCTACAATGAGCAGTTCTTC
few	TRBV7-6	NA	TRBJ1-6	CASSPGEGTGALHF	TGTGCCAGCAGCCCGGGCGAGGGGACTGGAGCCCTCCACTTT
many	TRBV12-3/TRBV12-4	NA	TRBJ1-6	CASSLGHSPLHF	TGTGCCAGCAGTCTAGGGCATTCACCCCTCCACTTT
few	TRBV7-9	NA	TRBJ1-2	CASSGMNVGGYTF	TGTGCCAGCAGCGGAATGAATGTTGGAGGCTACACCTTC
NA	TRBV15	TRBD2	TRBJ2-1	CATSRTSGRVGNEQFF	TGTGCCACCAGCAGGACTAGCGGGAGGGTGGGGAATGAGCAGTTCTTC
NA	TRBV19	TRBD1	TRBJ2-7	CASRRQGGYEQYF	TGTGCCAGCAGACGACAGGGGGGCTACGAGCAGTACTTC
NA	TRBV29-1	NA	TRBJ1-1	CSIFPGHTEAFF	TGCAGCATATTCCCCGGGCACACTGAAGCTTTCTTT
many	TRBV12-5	TRBD2	TRBJ2-7	CASGFLAERTSYEQYF	TGTGCTAGTGGTTTTCTAGCGGAGCGGACGTCCTACGAGCAGTACTTC
few	TRBV27	NA	TRBJ1-6	CASSGQYNSPLHF	TGTGCCAGCAGTGGGCAGTATAATTCACCCCTCCACTTT
NA	TRBV24-1	NA	TRBJ2-1	CATSDFGSYNEQFF	TGTGCCACCAGTGATTTTGGGTCCTACAATGAGCAGTTCTTC
many	TRBV29-1	NA	TRBJ2-7	CSVGQDSYEQYF	TGCAGCGTTGGACAGGACTCCTACGAGCAGTACTTC
NA	TRBV7-9	NA	TRBJ2-2	CASMYNTGELFF	TGTGCCAGCATGTATAACACCGGGGAGCTGTTTTTT
NA	TRBV3-1	NA	TRBJ2-3	CASSQDTGATQYF	TGTGCCAGCAGCCAAGATACCGGGGCTACGCAGTATTTT
many	TRBV5-1	NA	TRBJ2-2	CASSLRTAGELFF	TGCGCCAGCAGCTTGCGAACAGCCGGGGAGCTGTTTTTT
few	TRBV7-6	NA	TRBJ2-7	CASRPRDSYSYEQYF	TGTGCCAGCAGGCCCCGGGACTCCTATTCCTACGAGCAGTACTTC
NA	TRBV2	TRBD1	TRBJ2-2	CASTFDRGTGELFF	TGTGCCAGCACCTTCGACAGGGGGACCGGGGAGCTGTTTTTT
few	TRBV23-1	NA	TRBJ2-3	CASSQWRAYTDTQYF	TGCGCCAGCAGTCAATGGAGGGCCTACACAGATACGCAGTATTTT
many	TRBV12-3/TRBV12-4	TRBD1	TRBJ2-4	CASSPGTGFGNIQYF	TGTGCCAGCAGTCCCGGGACAGGGTTTGGGAACATTCAGTACTTC
NA	TRBV18	NA	TRBJ2-2	CASSPRGDGELFF	TGTGCCAGCTCACCACGCGGAGACGGGGAGCTGTTTTTT
NA	TRBV7-9	NA	TRBJ2-1	CASSLGEVGNEQFF	TGTGCCAGCAGCTTAGGGGAGGTGGGCAATGAGCAGTTCTTC
NA	TRBV9	TRBD2	TRBJ2-1	CASSGRAGGSNEQFF	TGTGCCAGCAGCGGCCGGGCGGGAGGAAGTAATGAGCAGTTCTTC
NA	TRBV24-1	TRBD2	TRBJ2-1	CATSIGGVNEQFF	TGTGCCACATCAATTGGGGGGGTCAATGAGCAGTTCTTC
few	TRBV7-8	NA	TRBJ1-2	CASSFSPQGLGGYTF	TGTGCCAGCAGCTTTAGTCCCCAGGGATTGGGCGGCTACACCTTC
NA	TRBV5-1	TRBD1	TRBJ1-2	CASSSGDRTGGYTF	TGCGCCAGCAGCTCAGGGGACAGGACAGGCGGCTACACCTTC